Sequencing of this TCR beta chain was carried out in a study of blood T cell repertoires in COVID-19. This CDR3 is built from 14 residues. The germline V gene encodes CDR1 SGDLS and CDR2 YYNGEE. TCRdb keeps only in-frame clones here, not all; method: immunoSEQ multiplex PCR. The sample includes fewer than 300,000 clones, around nine tenths of them seen just once. On this clone itself: At one end, the junction sequence differs from germline, possibly due to a read error.

The TCR was taken from a man between 40 and 49 years old who had recovered from COVID-19. This rearrangement joins TRBV9 to TRBJ2-7; TRBD2 aligns across 7 bases. Specimen: PBMCs or T cells enriched from blood (not recorded which). The DNA of the CDR3 is TGTGCCAGCAGCTCCAGTGGGGGACTAAGAGAGTTGGACTTC. Translation gives CASSSSGGLRELDF. Using reference TRBV9 and TRBJ2-7 for the parts outside the CDR3, the full variable domain is DSGVTQTPKHLITATGQRVTLRCSPRSGDLSVYWYQQSLDQGLQFLIQYYNGEERAKGNILERFSAQQFPDLHSELNLSSLELGDSALYFCASSSSGGLRELDFGPGTRLTVT.